These 28 T cell receptor beta chains came from one sample sequenced in a study of blood T cell repertoires in COVID-19. The table came from immunoSEQ multiplex PCR; TCRdb's copy has only in-frame clones and leaves some out. The sample has 85,000 to 90,000 clones, around 86% seen once. The sample was peripheral blood. All receptors derive from a woman older than 75 with active or convalescent COVID-19.

The rearrangement uses TRBV11-2 and TRBJ2-3; tentatively, D is TRBD2 (5 bases). Germline V gene lookup returns CDR1 SGHAT and CDR2 FQNNGV. CDR3 length: 12 residues. V lost 8 bases, J lost 3 bases, and 9 bases lay in between. The CDR3 sequence: CASLTGTDTQYF. The DNA for the CDR3 is TGTGCCAGCCTGACGGGGACAGATACGCAGTATTTT.

The chain combines TRBV19 with TRBJ2-7, with 8 bases that match TRBD2. V was pared by 1 base and J by 1 base, with 3 bases of the junction left unmatched. The CDR3 contains 15 residues. Germline V CDR1 and CDR2: LNHDA, SQIVND (reference sequence). CDR3 sequence reads: CASSIGTSGSYEQYF. DNA of the CDR3: TGTGCCAGTAGTATAGGCACTAGCGGATCCTACGAGCAGTACTTC.

The gene calls are TRBV7-2 and TRBJ2-7, with TRBD2 matching over 8 bases. The length of the CDR3 is 16 residues. Per germline, CDR1 SGHTA and CDR2 FQGNSA. V shed 1 base and J 2 bases; nucleotides not matched to a gene: 7. DNA for the CDR3: TGTGCCAGCAGCTTAGGAAACAGCGGGAGACCCTACGAGCAGTACTTC. Translation: CASSLGNSGRPYEQYF.

In its sample, this clone was seen a few times. The chain combines TRBV2 with TRBJ2-7, with 12 bases matching TRBD1. The ends lost 6 bases at V and 2 bases at J; junction bases unmatched: 8. From germline, CDR1 is SNHLY and CDR2 FYNNEI. The CDR3 consists of 16 residues. The CDR3: CASRPPGQGAPYEQYF. CDR3 DNA: TGTGCCAGCAGACCGCCGGGACAGGGGGCCCCCTACGAGCAGTACTTC. The full variable domain, completed using reference TRBV2 and TRBJ2-7, is EPEVTQTPSHQVTQMGQEVILRCVPISNHLYFYWYRQILGQKVEFLVSFYNNEISEKSEIFDDQFSVERPDGSNFTLKIRSTKLEDSAMYFCASRPPGQGAPYEQYFGPGTRLTVT.

V gene TRBV5-4 combines with J gene TRBJ2-7; 10 nucleotides agree with TRBD2. This CDR3 has 15 residues. The trim removed 3 bases at V and 0 bases at J, leaving 3 bases unmatched. The germline V gene encodes CDR1 SGHNT and CDR2 YYREEE (reference sequence). CDR3 nucleotides: TGTGCCAGCAGCTCGACTAGCGGGTTCTCCTACGAGCAGTACTTC. This encodes CASSSTSGFSYEQYF. Based on the CDR3 plus reference TRBV5-4 and TRBJ2-7, the full variable domain is ETGVTQSPTHLIKTRGQQVTLRCSSQSGHNTVSWYQQALGQGPQFIFQYYREEENGRGNFPPRFSGLQFPNYSSELNVNALELDDSALYLCASSSTSGFSYEQYFGPGTRLTVT.

This clone was observed a few times. CDR3 DNA: TGTGCCAGCAGCTTGGCGGGGAGCACAGATACGCAGTATTTT. It encodes CASSLAGSTDTQYF. V gene TRBV5-4 combines with J gene TRBJ2-3; tentatively, D is TRBD2 (5 bases). Germline loops: CDR1 SGHNT, CDR2 YYREEE (reference sequence). Trimming pared 0 bases from V and 0 bases from J, leaving 5 bases between. The CDR3 length is 14 residues.

The chain links TRBV7-2 to TRBJ2-1; 9 nucleotides agree with TRBD2. There are 17 residues in the CDR3. J lost 0 bases, V lost 1 base, and 4 bases had no gene match. From germline, CDR1 is SGHTA and CDR2 FQGNSA. Here the CDR3 reads CASSLVAGDVSYNEQFF. CDR3 nucleotides: TGTGCCAGCAGCTTAGTAGCGGGAGACGTCTCCTACAATGAGCAGTTCTTC.

The genes are TRBV2 and TRBJ2-5; 9 positions match TRBD1. CDR1 and CDR2 from the germline V gene are SNHLY and FYNNEI. The CDR3 covers 16 residues. Trimming took 5 bases from V and 2 from J; bases not matched to a gene: 9. The CDR3 protein is CASSPPDRGSQETQYF. The DNA of the CDR3 is TGTGCCAGCAGTCCCCCGGACAGGGGATCGCAAGAGACCCAGTACTTC.

This clone has just one count. The V and J genes are TRBV6-5 and TRBJ2-3; maybe TRBD1 (8 bases). The CDR3 has 14 residues. V was shortened by 6 bases and J by 3 bases, with 13 bases between the two germline ends. The germline V gene encodes CDR1 MNHEY and CDR2 SVGAGI. Here the CDR3 reads CASRYRGGTDTQYF. CDR3 nucleotide sequence: TGTGCCAGCAGATACAGGGGGGGGACAGATACGCAGTATTTT.

The chain combines TRBV18 with TRBJ1-4; possibly TRBD1 for D (5 bases). The V end was cut by 3 bases, the J end by 2 bases, with 10 bases between. CDR1 is KGHSH and CDR2 is LQKENI in the germline V gene. This CDR3 is 15 amino acids long. The CDR3: CASSPAGITNEKLFF. In DNA form, the CDR3 reads TGTGCCAGCTCACCCGCAGGGATCACTAATGAAAAACTGTTTTTT. Full variable domain (remainder filled in from reference TRBV18 and TRBJ1-4): NAGVMQNPRHLVRRRGQEARLRCSPMKGHSHVYWYRQLPEEGLKFMVYLQKENIIDESGMPKERFSAEFPKEGPSILRIQQVVRGDSAAYFCASSPAGITNEKLFFGSGTQLSVL.

This clone was recorded a few times. V gene TRBV30 combines with J gene TRBJ2-3, with TRBD2 matching over 8 bases. Trimming cost V 3 bases and J 2 bases; bases outside gene matches: 10. Germline loops: CDR1 GTSNPN, CDR2 SVGIG (reference sequence). The CDR3 runs 16 residues. The chain's CDR3 is CAWSRGLAGNTDTQYF. For the CDR3, the DNA is TGTGCCTGGAGCCGAGGACTAGCCGGTAACACAGATACGCAGTATTTT.

This sequence joins TRBV3-1 (or the pseudogene TRBV3-2) and TRBJ2-1; 9 bases align to TRBD1. The CDR3 spans 15 residues. Germline trimming cut 4 bases from V and 7 bases from J; bases unmatched to any gene: 8. Germline-derived CDR1 and CDR2 are LGHDT and YNNKEL (reference sequence). CDR3 DNA: TGTGCCAGCAGCCTTAGGGGGACAGGGAGGAATGAGCAGTTCTTC. It is translated as CASSLRGTGRNEQFF.

V gene TRBV7-2 combines with J gene TRBJ2-3, with D possibly being TRBD2 (6 bases). V was shortened by 6 bases and J by 6 bases, with 13 bases between the two germline ends. Germline-derived CDR1 and CDR2 are SGHTA and FQGNSA. This CDR3 contains 13 residues. CDR3 amino acids: CASRPTSFDTQYF. In DNA form, the CDR3 reads TGTGCCAGCAGACCTACTAGCTTCGATACGCAGTATTTT.

The chain combines TRBV7-3 with TRBJ1-4, with 7 bases that match TRBD1. This CDR3 is 14 amino acids long. Trimming took 5 bases from V and 8 from J; bases not matched to a gene: 8. Germline assignment: CDR1 SGHTA and CDR2 FQGTGA. This CDR3 is CASSLYRGGEKLFF. The CDR3 nucleotides read TGTGCCAGCAGCCTTTACAGGGGTGGAGAAAAACTGTTTTTT.

The chain uses TRBV30 and TRBJ1-4; possible D gene TRBD1, 5 bases. Germline V gives CDR1 GTSNPN, CDR2 SVGIG (reference sequence). Trimming left V 0 bases short and J 8 bases short, with 16 bases between. This CDR3 is built from 15 residues. The CDR3 region has the DNA TGTGCCTGGAGTGTACTGGTCAGTAGGGGCGAAAAACTGTTTTTT. It specifies CAWSVLVSRGEKLFF.

This clone was counted only a few times. The rearrangement joins TRBV7-8 to TRBJ2-7, with unresolved D. CDR1 is SGHVS, CDR2 FQNEAQ, per germline. V was cut by 5 bases and J by 6 bases, with 8 bases left in between. The CDR3 is made up of 11 amino acids. This chain's CDR3 is CASSLPGEQYF. The CDR3 DNA reads as TGTGCCAGCAGCCTGCCGGGCGAGCAGTACTTC.

This clone was counted only a few times. The genes are TRBV28 and TRBJ2-5; no reliable D call. The CDR3 loop spans 11 amino acids. Germline V gene data show CDR1 as MDHEN and CDR2 as SYDVKM. Trimming stripped 3 bases from V and 4 bases from J, with 3 bases between. Here the CDR3 reads CASSLRETQYF. In DNA, the CDR3 is TGTGCCAGCAGTTTGAGAGAGACCCAGTACTTC.

The chain uses TRBV7-2 and TRBJ2-7; D not certain. The CDR3 runs 12 residues. V gave up 6 bases and J gave up 7 bases, with 13 bases separating them. Germline V gene sequence: CDR1 SGHTA, CDR2 FQGNSA. The CDR3 nucleotides are TGTGCCAGCAGTCTCCTGGCACAAGAGCAGTACTTC. Translating it yields CASSLLAQEQYF.

This rearrangement joins TRBV19 to TRBJ2-7, with a possible D match to TRBD1 (8 bases). The CDR3 loop spans 15 amino acids. Germline lookup yields CDR1 LNHDA and CDR2 SQIVND (reference sequence). V lost 1 base, J lost 7 bases, and 17 bases lay in between. CDR3 region: CASSIVQGGWEEQYF. In nucleotides, the CDR3 is TGTGCCAGTAGTATAGTACAGGGGGGGTGGGAAGAGCAGTACTTC.

Here the CDR3 DNA reads TGTGCCAGCAGCCCAGGGATGAACACTGAAGCTTTCTTT. Amino acids: CASSPGMNTEAFF. The chain carries TRBV3-1 (or the pseudogene TRBV3-2) and TRBJ1-1, with D tentatively TRBD1 (5 bases). This CDR3 has 13 amino acids. Germline CDR1 reads LGHDT; CDR2 reads YNNKEL (reference sequence). V was clipped by 4 bases and J by 0 bases, with 6 bases between them.

This clone was detected only a few times. CDR3 coding DNA: TGTGCCACCTTGGCGGGGGAGACTAACAATGAGCAGTTCTTC. Translation gives CATLAGETNNEQFF. The chain couples TRBV10-3 to TRBJ2-1; 7 bases line up with TRBD2. Germline V gives CDR1 ENHRY, CDR2 SYGVKD. Germline trimming cut 10 bases from V and 5 bases from J; bases unmatched to any gene: 11. The CDR3 runs 14 residues.

This sequence joins TRBV2 and TRBJ1-5; D unclear. Germline V gene data show CDR1 as SNHLY and CDR2 as FYNNEI. This CDR3 is built from 13 residues. V lost 6 bases and J 2 bases, leaving 8 bases between the germline ends. The CDR3, as DNA: TGTGCCAGCAGCCCCTCGGGCAATCAGCCCCAGCATTTT. It yields the protein CASSPSGNQPQHF.

This clone was seen a single time. V usage is TRBV10-2 and J usage is TRBJ2-5, with 8 positions matching TRBD2. The CDR3 sequence is 11 residues long. The V segment lost 2 bases and the J segment 12 bases; nucleotides outside the gene matches: 2. Germline V gene sequence: CDR1 WSHSY, CDR2 SAAADI. The CDR3 reads CASSEGLAKYF. In DNA, the CDR3 is TGCGCCAGCAGTGAGGGACTAGCCAAGTACTTC.

This clone was seen a single time. This chain connects TRBV28 to TRBJ1-4; D unresolved. From germline, CDR1 is MDHEN and CDR2 SYDVKM. V lost 3 bases, J lost 7 bases, and 6 bases lay in between. The CDR3 length is 12 residues. CDR3 in amino acids: CASSLSFEKLFF. DNA of the CDR3: TGTGCCAGCAGTTTGAGTTTTGAAAAACTGTTTTTT.

This clone was observed a few times. This chain connects TRBV10-3 to TRBJ2-2; 16 bases agree with TRBD2. In germline, CDR1 is ENHRY, CDR2 SYGVKD. CDR3 length: 23 amino acids. J was trimmed by 6 bases and V by 6 bases; bases with no gene match: 25. CDR3 DNA sequence: TGTGCCATCAGACCCCTCAGAATAACCGGGACTAGCGGGAGGGCCAGGGTCGCCGGGGAGCTGTTTTTT. Translation: CAIRPLRITGTSGRARVAGELFF.

This clone was seen only a few times. The rearrangement joins TRBV12-3 or TRBV12-4 to TRBJ2-7, with 9 bases identical to TRBD2. J gave up 2 bases and V 8 bases, and 4 bases lay outside the gene matches. The CDR3 totals 13 residues. The CDR3 DNA is TGTGCCAGCCTGGGACTAGCCACCTACGAGCAGTACTTC. It translates to CASLGLATYEQYF.

The rearrangement links TRBV7-3 to TRBJ2-2; the match to TRBD1 covers 7 bases. Germline CDR1 SGHTA, CDR2 FQGTGA. The CDR3 totals 13 residues. CDR3 in DNA: TGTGCAAGACAGGGATCTGACACCGGGGAGCTGTTTTTT. It specifies CARQGSDTGELFF.

This rearrangement joins TRBV5-1 to TRBJ2-1, with D tentatively TRBD2 (6 bases). Germline CDR1 is SGHRS and CDR2 is YFSETQ. This CDR3 contains 14 residues. The ends were cut back, 4 bases at V and 7 bases at J, with 15 bases in the middle. As DNA, the CDR3 is TGCGCCAGCAGCCCCCGGGACTTGAAAAATGAGCAGTTCTTC. It specifies CASSPRDLKNEQFF.